The sequence of this T cell receptor beta chain was determined in a study of beta chain features in type 1 diabetes. Expressed TCRB transcripts were sequenced because the isolated RNA had all been reverse transcribed beforehand. Measured with immunoSEQ multiplex PCR; TCRdb has only the in-frame clones, and not every one. The data show 150,000 to 160,000 clones, around 10% seen once. V lost 1 base to trimming and J lost 2 bases; unmatched junction nucleotides: 6. The CDR3 totals 17 residues. The germline V gene has CDR1 MGHRA and CDR2 YSYEKL. This rearrangement joins TRBV4-1 to TRBJ2-3, with TRBD2 matching 10 bases. Material for sequencing was central memory CD4+ T cells from blood. This TCR derives from a man aged 18 to 29 in good health. The CDR3 region has the DNA TGCGCCAGCAGCCAAGGGGGCCTAGCGGGAGCCACAGATACGCAGTATTTT. This gives the protein CASSQGGLAGATDTQYF.